Below are 15 T cell receptor beta chains sequenced from a single sample in a study of glioma-infiltrating T cells after dendritic cell vaccination. Libraries were prepared by immunoSEQ multiplex PCR; TCRdb keeps only in-frame clonotypes and omits some of them. The repertoire has roughly 70,000 clones, roughly four fifths of them found once; the top ten carry roughly 2.2%. Material: blood, obtained before dendritic cell vaccination. The receptors were gathered from a human donor with glioblastoma.

The J gene is TRBJ2-1, the V gene TRBV4-2, with D possibly TRBD2 on 5 matching bases. The CDR3 is 15 amino acids. V gave up 1 base and J gave up 5 bases, with 12 bases separating them. The germline gives CDR1 LGHNA, CDR2 YNFKEQ. The DNA for the CDR3 is TGTGCCAGCAGCCAAGGGGTGACGGGAAACAATGAGCAGTTCTTC. It is translated as CASSQGVTGNNEQFF.

The chain combines TRBV5-1 with TRBJ2-7; perhaps TRBD1 as D (6 bases). Trimming left V 3 bases short and J 2 bases short, with 12 bases between. CDR3 length: 14 amino acids. CDR1 and CDR2 (germline): SGHRS, YFSETQ. CDR3 sequence (DNA): TGCGCCAGCAGCTCCAGGGGTCTTCCCTACGAGCAGTACGTC. Its protein product is CASSSRGLPYEQYV.

This clone was observed a handful of times. The chain carries TRBV9 and TRBJ2-4; 7 nucleotides match TRBD2. V shed 0 bases, J shed 6 bases, and the junction held 3 bases outside the gene matches. The CDR3 runs 14 residues. The germline V gene encodes CDR1 SGDLS and CDR2 YYNGEE. The CDR3 is CASSVGTGGNIQYF. CDR3 sequence (DNA): TGTGCCAGCAGCGTAGGGACGGGGGGAAACATTCAGTACTTC.

This chain connects TRBV6-4 to TRBJ2-3, with 10 bases matching TRBD2. The V and J ends lost 4 bases and 4 bases, in that order; junction bases with no gene match: 2. Germline-derived CDR1 and CDR2 are MRHNA and SNTAGT. This CDR3 spans 14 amino acids. The CDR3 here is CASSASGGADTQYF. DNA for the CDR3: TGTGCCAGCAGTGCTAGCGGGGGAGCAGATACGCAGTATTTT.

In nucleotides, the CDR3 is TGTGCCAGCAGCTTCCTAGCGGGAGGGGGCACCGGGGAGCTGTTTTTT. This translates into CASSFLAGGGTGELFF. The chain has TRBV7-8 and TRBJ2-2; TRBD2 agrees at 12 bases. The CDR3 extends over 16 amino acids. Germline-derived CDR1 and CDR2 are SGHVS and FQNEAQ. V lost 3 bases and J lost 4; bases outside the gene matches: 3.

This clone was recorded only once. The chain carries TRBV7-9 and TRBJ1-2, with 8 bases lining up with TRBD1. V lost 5 bases and J lost 3; bases outside the gene matches: 8. From germline, CDR1 is SEHNR and CDR2 FQNEAQ (reference sequence). CDR3 length: 15 amino acids. The DNA for the CDR3 is TGTGCCAGCAGCCAGACCCCAGGGGGCTACTATGGCTACACCTTC. This sequence encodes CASSQTPGGYYGYTF. Together with reference TRBV7-9 and TRBJ1-2, the CDR3 gives the full variable domain: DTGVSQNPRHKITKRGQNVTFRCDPISEHNRLYWYRQTLGQGPEFLTYFQNEAQLEKSRLLSDRFSAERPKGSFSTLEIQRTEQGDSAMYLCASSQTPGGYYGYTFGSGTRLTVV.

The V call is TRBV5-1, the J call TRBJ2-3; D remains unclear. V was pared by 1 base and J by 3 bases, with 9 bases between. CDR1 SGHRS and CDR2 YFSETQ come from the germline V gene. CDR3 length: 14 amino acids. The CDR3 sequence: CASSLILSTDTQYF. The DNA of the CDR3 is TGCGCCAGCAGCTTGATACTATCGACAGATACGCAGTATTTT. Filled out from reference TRBV5-1 and TRBJ2-3, the complete variable domain reads KAGVTQTPRYLIKTRGQQVTLSCSPISGHRSVSWYQQTPGQGLQFLFEYFSETQRNKGNFPGRFSGRQFSNSRSEMNVSTLELGDSALYLCASSLILSTDTQYFGPGTRLTVL.

The chain links TRBV15 to TRBJ2-3, with D unclear. V gave up 9 bases and J gave up 4 bases, with 14 bases separating them. The CDR3 runs 13 residues. Germline-derived CDR1 and CDR2 are LNHNV and YYDKDF (reference sequence). The CDR3 DNA is TGTGCCACATTGACTGTGCCGGCAGATACGCAGTATTTT. It translates to CATLTVPADTQYF.

In the case of this clone: At the DNA level, this CDR3 is encoded by other sequences in the same sample as well. The V gene is TRBV18, the J gene TRBJ2-3; 7 positions match TRBD2. Per germline, CDR1 KGHSH and CDR2 LQKENI. The J segment lost 1 base and the V segment lost 3 bases, leaving 7 bases of the junction unmatched. The CDR3 totals 16 residues. CDR3 coding DNA: TGTGCCAGCTCACCCTCCATGGGGAGGGGCACAGATACGCAGTATTTT. Translating it yields CASSPSMGRGTDTQYF.

The DNA for the CDR3 is TGTGCCAGCAGCGCAGCCCCGGGACTAGCGGTACCCTACGAGCAGTACTTC. This sequence encodes CASSAAPGLAVPYEQYF. J is TRBJ2-7 and V is TRBV13; 11 bases are shared with TRBD2. The CDR3 is made up of 17 amino acids. J lost 2 bases, V lost 5 bases, and 11 bases had no gene match. Germline V gene sequence: CDR1 PRHDT, CDR2 FYEKMQ (reference sequence).

V is TRBV6-1 and J is TRBJ1-2; D is ambiguous. The ends were cut back, 4 bases at V and 0 bases at J, with 18 bases in the middle. This CDR3 contains 17 residues. CDR1 and CDR2 from the germline V gene are MNHNS and SASEGT. The CDR3 sequence: CASSGVGEAKANYGYTF. Written as DNA, the CDR3 is TGTGCCAGCAGTGGGGTCGGGGAAGCTAAAGCTAACTATGGCTACACCTTC.

The chain links TRBV7-3 to TRBJ2-1; D perhaps matches TRBD1 (6 bases). The V end lost 3 bases, the J end lost 0 bases, and 15 bases lay between the germline ends. CDR1 is SGHTA and CDR2 is FQGTGA in the germline V gene. The CDR3 totals 17 residues. The CDR3 DNA follows: TGTGCCAGCAGCTTGAAAGGGGGTTCTAGCTCCTACAATGAGCAGTTCTTC. This codes for CASSLKGGSSSYNEQFF.

V and J are TRBV29-1 and TRBJ2-5, with 12 nucleotides matching TRBD2. V trimming: 3 bases; J trimming: 0 bases; junction bases outside the gene matches: 5. Germline V CDR1 and CDR2: SQVTM, ANQGSEA. This CDR3 is 16 amino acids long. The CDR3 region is CSVDGLAGQYQETQYF. CDR3 sequence (DNA): TGCAGCGTTGACGGACTAGCGGGGCAGTACCAAGAGACCCAGTACTTC.

The rearrangement links TRBV5-8 to TRBJ2-7, with TRBD1 identical over 11 bases. The germline gives CDR1 SGHTS, CDR2 YDEGEE. The CDR3 length is 15 residues. After removal of 1 base from V and 3 bases from J, the junction contained 3 bases not matched to a gene. CDR3 loop: CASSLLGQGVYEQYV. The DNA for the CDR3 is TGTGCCAGCAGCTTGTTGGGACAGGGGGTCTACGAGCAGTACGTC.

CDR3 nucleotides: TGTGCCAGCAGCTTAGGTATAGCGGGGGGCTCCTACAATGAGCAGTTCTTC. Its translation: CASSLGIAGGSYNEQFF. The chain has TRBV7-9 and TRBJ2-1, with TRBD2 matching 10 bases. With V trimmed by 1 base and J by 0 bases, 3 bases remained unmatched. The CDR3 has 17 amino acids. Looked up from germline, CDR1 is SEHNR and CDR2 is FQNEAQ (reference sequence).